What follows are 21 T cell receptor beta chains derived from one specimen sequenced in a study of T cell changes during pregnancy in multiple sclerosis. Sequencing was performed with immunoSEQ multiplex PCR; in TCRdb, only in-frame clones are kept and a portion is missing. The sample lists about 36,000 clones; 91% were seen once. Sequenced material: CD4+ T cells from peripheral blood mononuclear cells, taken in the second trimester of pregnancy. The receptors were gathered from a female donor in good health, enrolled as a control in a pregnancy study.

The rearrangement links TRBV7-8 to TRBJ2-7; TRBD2 is a possible D gene (6 bases). V was trimmed by 1 base and J by 4 bases, leaving 17 bases between them. There are 16 residues in the CDR3. Germline V CDR1 and CDR2: SGHVS, FQNEAQ. The CDR3 region is CASSLVQGGPEYEQYF. In DNA form, the CDR3 reads TGTGCCAGCAGCTTAGTTCAGGGAGGACCAGAATACGAGCAGTACTTC.

This clone showed up just once. This chain connects TRBV29-1 to TRBJ2-2, with D perhaps TRBD2 (5 bases). The CDR3 spans 13 residues. V gave up 5 bases and J gave up 5 bases, with 12 bases separating them. CDR1 SQVTM and CDR2 ANQGSEA come from the germline V gene. CDR3 residues: CSVTPGRTGELFF. CDR3 coding DNA: TGCAGCGTTACCCCTGGGAGAACCGGGGAGCTGTTTTTT.

The V gene is TRBV15, the J gene TRBJ2-5; a weak D match, TRBD1 (6 bases). Germline V gene lookup returns CDR1 LNHNV and CDR2 YYDKDF (reference sequence). Trimming stripped 2 bases from V and 2 bases from J, with 12 bases between. The CDR3 contains 15 residues. Written as DNA, the CDR3 is TGTGCCACCAGCAGACCTGGGGGCCGGCAAGAGACCCAGTACTTC. Encoded protein: CATSRPGGRQETQYF.

The CDR3 spells CASRDTNLPDTQYF. DNA of the CDR3: TGTGCCAGTAGGGACACCAACCTTCCAGATACGCAGTATTTT. The chain recombines TRBV19 with TRBJ2-3, with D possibly TRBD1 on 5 matching bases. V was clipped by 6 bases and J by 4 bases, with 14 bases between them. The germline gives CDR1 LNHDA, CDR2 SQIVND (reference sequence). This CDR3 region has 14 residues.

This rearrangement joins TRBV29-1 to TRBJ2-1, with 7 bases fitting TRBD2. This CDR3 is 14 amino acids long. Trimming took 7 bases from V and 3 from J; bases not matched to a gene: 9. Germline CDR1 is SQVTM and CDR2 is ANQGSEA. The CDR3 spells CSAQARERYNEQFF. The CDR3 DNA reads TGCAGCGCCCAGGCGCGGGAGCGCTACAATGAGCAGTTCTTC.

The genes are TRBV10-3 and TRBJ2-5; 8 nucleotides match TRBD1. Germline loops: CDR1 ENHRY, CDR2 SYGVKD. This CDR3 comprises 15 residues. V lost 4 bases to trimming and J lost 4 bases; unmatched junction nucleotides: 8. The CDR3 DNA follows: TGTGCCATCAGTGGGACAGGGAATTTACGAGAGACCCAGTACTTC. Amino acid sequence: CAISGTGNLRETQYF.

The rearrangement joins TRBV13 to TRBJ1-1; 8 bases are shared with TRBD1. Losses at the gene ends were 5 bases for V and 4 bases for J; bases not matched to a gene: 9. CDR3 length: 15 residues. Germline loops: CDR1 PRHDT, CDR2 FYEKMQ (reference sequence). The CDR3 here is CASSNSRQGSTEAFF. The CDR3, as DNA: TGTGCCAGCAGCAACTCTAGACAGGGGAGCACTGAAGCTTTCTTT.

This chain joins TRBV18 and TRBJ1-5, with 8 positions matching TRBD1. CDR1 and CDR2 from the germline V gene are KGHSH and LQKENI. With 6 bases clipped from V and 6 bases from J, the junction kept 7 bases outside the gene matches. This CDR3 is 14 amino acids long. For the CDR3, the DNA is TGTGCCAGCTCGGAACAGGGGGGATCTCAGCCCCAGCATTTT. Protein sequence: CASSEQGGSQPQHF.

The chain recombines TRBV28 with TRBJ2-7, with TRBD2 as a possible D gene (6 bases). V was trimmed by 4 bases and J by 5 bases, leaving 18 bases between them. Germline V gene sequence: CDR1 MDHEN, CDR2 SYDVKM. The CDR3 covers 15 residues. CDR3 in amino acids: CASSSSTPGRNEQYF. The CDR3 DNA follows: TGTGCCAGCAGTTCGTCCACTCCAGGGAGGAACGAGCAGTACTTC.

This sequence joins TRBV7-8 and TRBJ2-1; 8 positions match TRBD2. CDR1 and CDR2 (germline): SGHVS, FQNEAQ. The CDR3 runs to 18 residues. J gave up 4 bases and V 3 bases, and 14 bases lay outside the gene matches. CDR3 DNA: TGTGCCAGCAGCTTGTCTCCTGGTAGCGGGATGTCTTACAATGAGCAGTTCTTC. This sequence encodes CASSLSPGSGMSYNEQFF.

This rearrangement joins TRBV19 to TRBJ1-2; the D gene is possibly TRBD1 (6 bases). V was trimmed by 9 bases and J by 2 bases, leaving 16 bases between them. Looked up from germline, CDR1 is LNHDA and CDR2 is SQIVND (reference sequence). The CDR3 spans 14 residues. CDR3 loop: CASGSRGTNYGYTF. The CDR3 DNA is TGTGCCAGCGGAAGTAGGGGGACAAACTATGGCTACACCTTC.

The J gene is TRBJ1-2, the V gene TRBV4-2; 8 bases align to TRBD1. The germline V gene encodes CDR1 LGHNA and CDR2 YNFKEQ. J was trimmed by 3 bases and V by 4 bases; bases with no gene match: 10. The CDR3 totals 16 residues. In nucleotides, the CDR3 is TGTGCCAGCAGCCCTGTCCGGGACAGGCTCCACTATGGCTACACCTTC. Its translation is CASSPVRDRLHYGYTF.

The gene calls are TRBV14 and TRBJ2-7; D not certain. Trimming took off 1 base at V and 3 bases at J, with 4 bases between the two ends. Germline loops: CDR1 SGHDN, CDR2 FVKESK. The CDR3 runs to 12 residues. This chain's CDR3 is CASSQALYEQYF. In DNA form, the CDR3 reads TGTGCCAGCAGCCAAGCCCTCTACGAGCAGTACTTC.

This chain's CDR3 is CASSLDDPADTQYF. In nucleotides, the CDR3 is TGCGCCAGCAGCTTGGACGATCCGGCAGATACGCAGTATTTT. This chain uses TRBV5-1 with TRBJ2-3; no clear D. The ends were cut back, 0 bases at V and 4 bases at J, with 9 bases in the middle. The CDR3 is 14 amino acids. In germline, CDR1 is SGHRS, CDR2 YFSETQ. Filled out from reference TRBV5-1 and TRBJ2-3, the complete variable domain reads KAGVTQTPRYLIKTRGQQVTLSCSPISGHRSVSWYQQTPGQGLQFLFEYFSETQRNKGNFPGRFSGRQFSNSRSEMNVSTLELGDSALYLCASSLDDPADTQYFGPGTRLTVL.

This clone was observed a single time. This same CDR3 is encoded by further DNA sequences in the sample. V is TRBV5-4 and J is TRBJ1-1, with 9 bases that match TRBD1. Germline trimming cut 7 bases from V and 1 base from J; bases unmatched to any gene: 5. The length of the CDR3 is 14 residues. Germline-derived CDR1 and CDR2 are SGHNT and YYREEE (reference sequence). CDR3 loop: CASAPGQGNTEAFF. CDR3 coding DNA: TGTGCCAGCGCCCCGGGACAGGGGAACACTGAAGCTTTCTTT.

The gene calls are TRBV5-1 and TRBJ2-1; 7 positions agree with TRBD2. Germline CDR1 is SGHRS and CDR2 is YFSETQ. Trimming cost V 0 bases and J 2 bases; bases outside gene matches: 8. The CDR3 length is 17 residues. The CDR3 DNA reads TGCGCCAGCAGCTTGGACCGAGCGGGGAGTCCCTACAATGAGCAGTTCTTC. Its translation is CASSLDRAGSPYNEQFF. The full variable domain, its missing parts supplied by reference TRBV5-1 and TRBJ2-1, is KAGVTQTPRYLIKTRGQQVTLSCSPISGHRSVSWYQQTPGQGLQFLFEYFSETQRNKGNFPGRFSGRQFSNSRSEMNVSTLELGDSALYLCASSLDRAGSPYNEQFFGPGTRLTVL.

The chain recombines TRBV6-1 with TRBJ1-2; the D gene is possibly TRBD1 (6 bases). The CDR3 extends over 13 amino acids. Germline V lookup: CDR1 MNHNS, CDR2 SASEGT. V dropped 4 bases and J dropped 7 bases, with 13 bases sitting between them. CDR3 bases: TGTGCCAGCAGTGTAGCAGGGGTTTTTGGCTACACCTTC. This codes for CASSVAGVFGYTF.

The chain combines TRBV6-1 with TRBJ1-5; D gene unclear. This CDR3 spans 14 amino acids. Trimming shortened V by 0 bases and J by 4 bases, and 7 bases separated the two germline ends. Germline-derived CDR1 and CDR2 are MNHNS and SASEGT. The CDR3 loop is CASSEARGNQPQHF. In DNA, the CDR3 is TGTGCCAGCAGTGAAGCGCGGGGAAATCAGCCCCAGCATTTT.

In regard to this clone: The sample has other DNA sequences that encode this CDR3 too. J is TRBJ1-1 and V is TRBV5-1; TRBD1 matches at 10 bases. Germline values: CDR1 SGHRS, CDR2 YFSETQ. CDR3 length: 14 amino acids. The V gene end was trimmed by 3 bases and the J gene end by 5 bases; junction bases not matched to a gene: 4. For the CDR3, the DNA is TGCGCCAGCAGCTCTGGACAGGGGGGAACTGAAGCTTTCTTT. Translated, it gives CASSSGQGGTEAFF.

The rearrangement links TRBV28 to TRBJ2-3; 12 bases are shared with TRBD1. V gave up 5 bases and J gave up 6 bases; unmatched junction bases: 18. The CDR3 covers 19 residues. CDR1 is MDHEN, CDR2 SYDVKM, per germline. CDR3 nucleotide sequence: TGTGCCAGCAGTCCGGGACAGGGGGCCAACGGGAGGGCCGGGGATACGCAGTATTTT. Translation gives CASSPGQGANGRAGDTQYF.

The J gene is TRBJ2-2, the V gene TRBV11-2, with D possibly matching TRBD2 (6 bases). CDR1 and CDR2 from the germline V gene are SGHAT and FQNNGV. Trimming took off 5 bases at V and 6 bases at J, with 13 bases between the two ends. The CDR3 runs to 14 residues. The CDR3 region is CASSPGSIAGELFF. The CDR3 bases are TGTGCCAGCAGCCCCGGGAGTATTGCCGGGGAGCTGTTTTTT. Full variable domain (outside the CDR3, taken from reference TRBV11-2 and TRBJ2-2): EAGVAQSPRYKIIEKRQSVAFWCNPISGHATLYWYQQILGQGPKLLIQFQNNGVVDDSQLPKDRFSAERLKGVDSTLKIQPAKLEDSAVYLCASSPGSIAGELFFGEGSRLTVL.